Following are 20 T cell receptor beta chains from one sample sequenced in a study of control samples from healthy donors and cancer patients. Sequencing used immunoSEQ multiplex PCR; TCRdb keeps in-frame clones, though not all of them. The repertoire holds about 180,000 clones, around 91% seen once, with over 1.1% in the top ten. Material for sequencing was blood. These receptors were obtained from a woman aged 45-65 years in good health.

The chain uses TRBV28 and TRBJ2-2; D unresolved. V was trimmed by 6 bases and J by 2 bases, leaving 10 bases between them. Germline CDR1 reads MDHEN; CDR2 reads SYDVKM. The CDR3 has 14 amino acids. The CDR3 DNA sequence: TGTGCCAGCAGGTGGGATGGTAACACCGGGGAGCTGTTTTTT. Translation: CASRWDGNTGELFF.

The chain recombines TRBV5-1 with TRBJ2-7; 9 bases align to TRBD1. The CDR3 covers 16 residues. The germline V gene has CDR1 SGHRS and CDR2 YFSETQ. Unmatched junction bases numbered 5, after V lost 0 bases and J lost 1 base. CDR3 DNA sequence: TGCGCCAGCAGCTTGGCAAGGGGGACAGGGTCCTACGAGCAGTACTTC. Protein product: CASSLARGTGSYEQYF.

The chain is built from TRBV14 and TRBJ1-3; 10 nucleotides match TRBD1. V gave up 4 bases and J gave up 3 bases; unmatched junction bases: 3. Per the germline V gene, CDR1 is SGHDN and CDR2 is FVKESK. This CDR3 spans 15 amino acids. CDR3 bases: TGTGCCAGCAGCCCCCGGACAGGGGGTGGAAACACCATATATTTT. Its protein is CASSPRTGGGNTIYF.

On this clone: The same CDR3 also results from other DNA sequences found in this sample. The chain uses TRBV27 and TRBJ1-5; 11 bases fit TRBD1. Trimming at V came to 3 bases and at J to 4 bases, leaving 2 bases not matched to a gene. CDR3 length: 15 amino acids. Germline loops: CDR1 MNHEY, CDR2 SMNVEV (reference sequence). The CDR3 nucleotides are TGTGCCAGCAGTTTTGGGACAGGGGGGAATCAGCCCCAGCATTTT. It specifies CASSFGTGGNQPQHF.

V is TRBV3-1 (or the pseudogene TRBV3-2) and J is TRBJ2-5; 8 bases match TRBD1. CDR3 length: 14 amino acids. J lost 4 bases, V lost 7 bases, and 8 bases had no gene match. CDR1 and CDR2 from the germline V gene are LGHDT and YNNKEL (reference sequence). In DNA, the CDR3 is TGTGCCAGCAAGCACAGGGGGACCCTAGAGACCCAGTACTTC. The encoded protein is CASKHRGTLETQYF.

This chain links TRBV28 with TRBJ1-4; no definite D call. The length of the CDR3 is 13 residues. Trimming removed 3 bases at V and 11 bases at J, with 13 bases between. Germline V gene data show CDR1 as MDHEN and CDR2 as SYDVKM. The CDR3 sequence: CASSLNLDGKLFF. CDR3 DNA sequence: TGTGCCAGCAGTTTGAACTTAGATGGGAAACTGTTTTTT.

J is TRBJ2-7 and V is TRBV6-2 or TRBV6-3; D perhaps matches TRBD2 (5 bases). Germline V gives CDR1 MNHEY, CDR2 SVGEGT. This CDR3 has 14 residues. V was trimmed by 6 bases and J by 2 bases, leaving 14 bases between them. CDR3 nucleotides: TGTGCCAGCAGCCAAGCCGGAGGACCCTACGAGCAGTACTTC. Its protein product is CASSQAGGPYEQYF.

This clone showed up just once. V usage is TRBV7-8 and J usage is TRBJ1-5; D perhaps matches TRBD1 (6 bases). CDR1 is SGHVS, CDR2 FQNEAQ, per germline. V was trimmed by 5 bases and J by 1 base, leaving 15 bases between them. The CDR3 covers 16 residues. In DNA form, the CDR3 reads TGTGCCAGCAGCCCGGGGGGGGCGCAAAGCAATCAGCCCCAGCATTTT. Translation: CASSPGGAQSNQPQHF. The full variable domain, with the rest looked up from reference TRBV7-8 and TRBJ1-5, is GAGVSQSPRYKVAKRGQDVALRCDPISGHVSLFWYQQALGQGPEFLTYFQNEAQLDKSGLPSDRFFAERPEGSVSTLKIQRTQQEDSAVYLCASSPGGAQSNQPQHFGDGTRLSIL.

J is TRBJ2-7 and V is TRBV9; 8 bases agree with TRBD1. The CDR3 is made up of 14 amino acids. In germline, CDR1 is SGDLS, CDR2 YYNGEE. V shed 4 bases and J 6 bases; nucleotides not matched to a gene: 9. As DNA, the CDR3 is TGTGCCAGCAGCCCCCGGACAGGGCATACCGAGCAGTACTTC. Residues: CASSPRTGHTEQYF.

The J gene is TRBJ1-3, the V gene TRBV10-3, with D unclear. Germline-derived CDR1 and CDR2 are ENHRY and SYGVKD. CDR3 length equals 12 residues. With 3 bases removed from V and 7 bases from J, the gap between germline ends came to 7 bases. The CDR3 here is CAISDSSNTIYF. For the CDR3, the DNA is TGTGCCATCAGTGATTCCTCTAACACCATATATTTT.

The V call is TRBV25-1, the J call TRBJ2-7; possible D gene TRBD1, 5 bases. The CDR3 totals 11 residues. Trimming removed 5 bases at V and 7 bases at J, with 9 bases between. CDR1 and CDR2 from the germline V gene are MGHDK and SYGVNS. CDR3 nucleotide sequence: TGTGCCAGCAGTTTTAGACAGGAGCAGTACTTC. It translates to CASSFRQEQYF.

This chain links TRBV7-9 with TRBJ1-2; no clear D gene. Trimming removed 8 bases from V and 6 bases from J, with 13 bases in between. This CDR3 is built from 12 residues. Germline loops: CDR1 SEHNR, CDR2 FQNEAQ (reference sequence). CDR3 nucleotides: TGTGCCAGCGGACGGGGTCGGGATGGCTACACCTTC. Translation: CASGRGRDGYTF. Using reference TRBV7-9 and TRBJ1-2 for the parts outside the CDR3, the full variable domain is DTGVSQNPRHKITKRGQNVTFRCDPISEHNRLYWYRQTLGQGPEFLTYFQNEAQLEKSRLLSDRFSAERPKGSFSTLEIQRTEQGDSAMYLCASGRGRDGYTFGSGTRLTVV.

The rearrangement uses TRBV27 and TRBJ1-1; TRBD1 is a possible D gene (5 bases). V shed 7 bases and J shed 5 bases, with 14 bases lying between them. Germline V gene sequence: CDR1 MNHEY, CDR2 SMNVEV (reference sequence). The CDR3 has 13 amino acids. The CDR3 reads CASKAGLGTEAFF. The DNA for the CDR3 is TGTGCCAGCAAGGCGGGGCTGGGGACTGAAGCTTTCTTT.

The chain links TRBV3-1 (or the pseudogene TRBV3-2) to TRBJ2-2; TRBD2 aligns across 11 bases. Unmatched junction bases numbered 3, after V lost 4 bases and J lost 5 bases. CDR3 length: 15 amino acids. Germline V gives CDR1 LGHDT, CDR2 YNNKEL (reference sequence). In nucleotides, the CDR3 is TGTGCCAGCAGCCCCCGACTAGCGGGGACCGGGGAGCTGTTTTTT. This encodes CASSPRLAGTGELFF.

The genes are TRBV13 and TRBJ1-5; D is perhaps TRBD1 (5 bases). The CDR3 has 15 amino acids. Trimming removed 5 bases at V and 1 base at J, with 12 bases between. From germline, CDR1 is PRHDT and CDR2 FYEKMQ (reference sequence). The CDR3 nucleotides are TGTGCCAGCAGCCAGGGCCGAATAAGCAATCAGCCCCAGCATTTT. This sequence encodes CASSQGRISNQPQHF.

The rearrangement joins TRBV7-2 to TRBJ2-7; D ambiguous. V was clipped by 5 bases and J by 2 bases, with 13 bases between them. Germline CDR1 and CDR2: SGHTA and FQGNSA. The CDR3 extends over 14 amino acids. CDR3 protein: CASSTRTQTYEQYF. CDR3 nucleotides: TGTGCCAGCAGCACCCGGACGCAAACCTACGAGCAGTACTTC.

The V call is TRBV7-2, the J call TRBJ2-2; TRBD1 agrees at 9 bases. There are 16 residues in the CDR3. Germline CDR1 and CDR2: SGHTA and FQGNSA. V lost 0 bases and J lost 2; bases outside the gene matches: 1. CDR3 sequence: CASSLAGQGNTGELFF. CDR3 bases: TGTGCCAGCAGCTTAGCGGGACAGGGTAACACCGGGGAGCTGTTTTTT.

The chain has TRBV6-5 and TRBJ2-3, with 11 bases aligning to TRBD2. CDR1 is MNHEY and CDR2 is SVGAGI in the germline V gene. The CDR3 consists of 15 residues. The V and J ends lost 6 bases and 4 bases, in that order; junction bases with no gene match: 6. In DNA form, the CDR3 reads TGTGCCAGCAGAAAACTAGCGGGGGTGGCAGATACGCAGTATTTT. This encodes CASRKLAGVADTQYF.

The CDR3: CASSSGQGGYTEAFF. The CDR3 bases are TGTGCCAGCAGTTCGGGACAGGGTGGGTACACTGAAGCTTTCTTT. The chain couples TRBV28 to TRBJ1-1; 9 bases are a match to TRBD1. The CDR3 is made up of 15 amino acids. The germline CDR1 and CDR2 sequences are MDHEN and SYDVKM. Losses at the gene ends were 4 bases for V and 3 bases for J; bases not matched to a gene: 6. The full variable domain, with the rest looked up from reference TRBV28 and TRBJ1-1, is DVKVTQSSRYLVKRTGEKVFLECVQDMDHENMFWYRQDPGLGLRLIYFSYDVKMKEKGDIPEGYSVSREKKERFSLILESASTNQTSMYLCASSSGQGGYTEAFFGQGTRLTVV.

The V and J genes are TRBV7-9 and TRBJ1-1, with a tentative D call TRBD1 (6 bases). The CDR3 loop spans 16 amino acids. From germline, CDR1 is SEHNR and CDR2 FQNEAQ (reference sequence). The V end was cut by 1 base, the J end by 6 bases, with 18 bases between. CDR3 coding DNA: TGTGCCAGCAGCTTAGTGACGGGGGCGCGAGATTCTGAAGCTTTCTTT. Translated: CASSLVTGARDSEAFF.